These 28 T cell receptor beta chains came from one sample sequenced in a study of beta chain features in type 1 diabetes. Isolated RNA was reverse transcribed in full, so expressed TCRB transcripts were sequenced. Generated by immunoSEQ multiplex PCR, the TCRdb table keeps only in-frame clones and is missing some. The sample has approximately 280,000 clones; roughly 15% are singletons. Their antigens remain unidentified. Whole-study findings and limits: Patients with Type 1 diabetes showed moderately but significantly shorter TCRB CDR3s in all four CD4+ subsets.

Sequencing was carried out using naive CD4+ T cells from blood. The receptor source for this set is a man aged 18 to 29 with type 1 diabetes.

The chain carries TRBV5-1 and TRBJ1-1; D possibly corresponds to TRBD1 (5 bases). This CDR3 is built from 15 residues. Germline CDR1 SGHRS, CDR2 YFSETQ. The germline V and J ends were trimmed by 2 bases and 5 bases, with 16 bases remaining between them. CDR3 amino acids: CASSLFSLGETEAFF. The CDR3 nucleotides are TGCGCCAGCAGCTTATTCTCCCTAGGGGAAACTGAAGCTTTCTTT.

The chain is built from TRBV19 and TRBJ2-5; 7 bases agree with TRBD1. This CDR3 region has 14 residues. J lost 5 bases, V lost 5 bases, and 8 bases had no gene match. CDR1 and CDR2 (germline): LNHDA, SQIVND (reference sequence). The CDR3 sequence is CASSRNRGGETQYF. The CDR3 coding sequence is TGTGCCAGTAGTCGGAACAGGGGCGGGGAGACCCAGTACTTC.

The CDR3 loop reads CASRSHHRDTADEQYF. The CDR3 nucleotides are TGCGCCAGCAGGTCCCACCACCGGGACACGGCGGACGAGCAGTACTTC. This rearrangement joins TRBV4-3 to TRBJ2-7; tentative D call: TRBD1 (6 bases). Trimming took 6 bases from V and 5 from J, leaving 23 bases between them. In germline, CDR1 is LGHNA, CDR2 YSLEER. CDR3 length equals 16 residues.

The count of this clone is one. This sequence joins TRBV18 and TRBJ2-1, with D perhaps matching TRBD1 (5 bases). Trimming took 5 bases from V and 16 from J, leaving 18 bases between them. The germline V gene encodes CDR1 KGHSH and CDR2 LQKENI. The CDR3 runs to 12 residues. The CDR3 region has the DNA TGTGCCAGCTCAAGCTACAGGTCAATAGCTTTCTTC. Protein product: CASSSYRSIAFF.

This chain links TRBV6-6 with TRBJ2-5; 10 bases are shared with TRBD2. J gave up 5 bases and V 5 bases, and 8 bases lay outside the gene matches. The CDR3 runs 15 residues. Germline CDR1 and CDR2: MNHNY and SVGAGI (reference sequence). The CDR3 sequence is CASSPSGGRKETQYF. In DNA form, the CDR3 reads TGTGCCAGCAGTCCTAGCGGGGGAAGAAAGGAGACCCAGTACTTC.

In regard to this clone: Other DNA sequences in the sample encode the same CDR3. The chain carries TRBV30 and TRBJ1-2; no reliable D call. V was shortened by 1 base and J by 3 bases, with 6 bases between the two germline ends. Germline assignment: CDR1 GTSNPN and CDR2 SVGIG (reference sequence). There are 12 residues in the CDR3. The CDR3 reads CAWSGTDYGYTF. The DNA for the CDR3 is TGTGCCTGGAGTGGGACTGACTATGGCTACACCTTC.

This chain connects TRBV16 to TRBJ1-1, with D unresolved. The CDR3 is 16 amino acids. In germline, CDR1 is KGHSY, CDR2 FQNENV. V lost 4 bases to trimming and J lost 5 bases, with 20 bases between them. The CDR3, as DNA: TGTGCCAGCAGCCCGTCATTTCGGGGTGTCGGGACTGAAGCTTTCTTT. It codes for CASSPSFRGVGTEAFF.

The chain combines TRBV19 with TRBJ1-5, with TRBD1 matching 9 bases. Germline V gene sequence: CDR1 LNHDA, CDR2 SQIVND (reference sequence). V lost 11 bases, J lost 4 bases, and 6 bases stayed unmatched. CDR3 length: 13 residues. Here the CDR3 reads CAGGTGRNQPQHF. For the CDR3, the DNA is TGTGCCGGAGGGACAGGGCGAAATCAGCCCCAGCATTTT.

The chain links TRBV9 to TRBJ2-3; 9 nucleotides align to TRBD2. V shed 0 bases and J 0 bases; nucleotides not matched to a gene: 2. The CDR3 totals 16 residues. Germline V lookup: CDR1 SGDLS, CDR2 YYNGEE. The CDR3 nucleotides are TGTGCCAGCAGCGTAGCCAGCGGGGGGAGCACAGATACGCAGTATTTT. It translates to CASSVASGGSTDTQYF. Filled out from reference TRBV9 and TRBJ2-3, the complete variable domain reads DSGVTQTPKHLITATGQRVTLRCSPRSGDLSVYWYQQSLDQGLQFLIQYYNGEERAKGNILERFSAQQFPDLHSELNLSSLELGDSALYFCASSVASGGSTDTQYFGPGTRLTVL.

This clone turned up a few times. The chain joins TRBV28 to TRBJ2-5; D may be TRBD1 (6 bases). The CDR3 consists of 13 residues. Germline CDR1 and CDR2: MDHEN and SYDVKM. Trimming took off 5 bases at V and 4 bases at J, with 11 bases between the two ends. CDR3 residues: CASSGTPGETQYF. In DNA, the CDR3 is TGTGCCAGCAGTGGGACACCGGGAGAGACCCAGTACTTC.

This clone was seen a few times. The V call is TRBV18, the J call TRBJ2-2, with D perhaps TRBD1 (6 bases). The V gene lost 3 bases and the J gene lost 1 base, with 12 bases spanning the gap. CDR3 size: 16 residues. Germline V gene sequence: CDR1 KGHSH, CDR2 LQKENI. CDR3 loop: CASSPLPGQNTGELFF. The CDR3 DNA sequence: TGTGCCAGCTCACCCTTACCGGGACAGAACACCGGGGAGCTGTTTTTT. The complete variable domain, with remaining parts taken from reference TRBV18 and TRBJ2-2, reads NAGVMQNPRHLVRRRGQEARLRCSPMKGHSHVYWYRQLPEEGLKFMVYLQKENIIDESGMPKERFSAEFPKEGPSILRIQQVVRGDSAAYFCASSPLPGQNTGELFFGEGSRLTVL.

This clone was recorded a few times. The gene calls are TRBV11-2 and TRBJ2-1; TRBD2 matches at 7 bases. The CDR3 is 17 amino acids. Germline V gene sequence: CDR1 SGHAT, CDR2 FQNNGV. The trim removed 4 bases at V and 2 bases at J, leaving 11 bases unmatched. The CDR3 coding sequence is TGTGCCAGCAGCTGGGGCGTACTAGCGACTCCCTACAATGAGCAGTTCTTC. Its translation: CASSWGVLATPYNEQFF.

There are a few counts of this clone. This chain uses TRBV11-2 with TRBJ2-3; 7 bases match TRBD2. CDR1 and CDR2 from the germline V gene are SGHAT and FQNNGV. V shed 4 bases and J 11 bases; nucleotides not matched to a gene: 6. The CDR3 is made up of 12 amino acids. CDR3 bases: TGTGCCAGCAGCTCCCAGCGGGGATTGCAGTATTTT. It yields the protein CASSSQRGLQYF.

This sequence joins TRBV5-1 and TRBJ2-5, with 7 positions matching TRBD2. The CDR3 covers 15 residues. Germline CDR1 is SGHRS and CDR2 is YFSETQ. V was pared by 0 bases and J by 1 base, with 3 bases of the junction left unmatched. The CDR3 DNA sequence: TGCGCCAGCAGCTTGGCCGGGGGGACCCAAGAGACCCAGTACTTC. Translating gives CASSLAGGTQETQYF. The full variable domain, completed using reference TRBV5-1 and TRBJ2-5, is KAGVTQTPRYLIKTRGQQVTLSCSPISGHRSVSWYQQTPGQGLQFLFEYFSETQRNKGNFPGRFSGRQFSNSRSEMNVSTLELGDSALYLCASSLAGGTQETQYFGPGTRLLVL.

V usage is TRBV7-2 and J usage is TRBJ1-1; D might be TRBD1 (5 bases). The CDR3 has 14 residues. V was trimmed by 6 bases and J by 1 base, leaving 12 bases between them. The germline CDR1 and CDR2 sequences are SGHTA and FQGNSA. The chain's CDR3 is CASRHRRPNTEAFF. The CDR3 DNA follows: TGTGCCAGCAGGCACAGGCGACCGAACACTGAAGCTTTCTTT.

This sequence joins TRBV5-4 and TRBJ2-1, with TRBD2 matching 10 bases. Germline CDR1 reads SGHNT; CDR2 reads YYREEE (reference sequence). The V and J ends lost 4 bases and 4 bases, in that order; junction bases with no gene match: 5. This CDR3 comprises 15 residues. The CDR3 nucleotides are TGTGCCAGCAGCGAAGCGGGGGGGTGGTACAATGAGCAGTTCTTC. This gives the protein CASSEAGGWYNEQFF.

The genes are TRBV19 and TRBJ2-3; tentative D call: TRBD1 (6 bases). This CDR3 has 16 amino acids. Per the germline V gene, CDR1 is LNHDA and CDR2 is SQIVND (reference sequence). The V gene lost 6 bases and the J gene lost 5 bases, with 21 bases spanning the gap. The CDR3 region is CASSSLSQGTQDTQYF. Here the CDR3 DNA reads TGTGCCAGTAGCTCACTGAGCCAGGGGACACAAGATACGCAGTATTTT.

Only a few counts were recorded for this clone. CDR3 amino acids: CASKDRPYSNQPQHF. The CDR3 DNA reads as TGCGCCAGCAAGGACAGGCCATATAGCAATCAGCCCCAGCATTTT. The V gene is TRBV5-1, the J gene TRBJ1-5; 7 nucleotides line up with TRBD1. J gave up 0 bases and V 6 bases, and 6 bases lay outside the gene matches. In germline, CDR1 is SGHRS, CDR2 YFSETQ. The CDR3 has 15 amino acids.

V is TRBV5-1 and J is TRBJ2-2, with 7 positions matching TRBD2. The junction had 3 bases not matched to a gene; V was cut back by 4 bases and J by 6 bases. CDR1 and CDR2 (germline): SGHRS, YFSETQ. The CDR3 is made up of 13 amino acids. CDR3 sequence (DNA): TGCGCCAGCAGCGGGAGGGCCGCCGGGGAGCTGTTTTTT. The encoded protein is CASSGRAAGELFF.

This clone was picked up a small number of times. The rearrangement joins TRBV9 to TRBJ2-5, with 13 bases identical to TRBD2. The V segment lost 4 bases and the J segment 3 bases; nucleotides outside the gene matches: 12. The CDR3 is 18 residues long. Germline V gives CDR1 SGDLS, CDR2 YYNGEE. The DNA for the CDR3 is TGTGCCAGCAGCCCAAGGACTAGCGGGGGATCCGAAGAAGAGACCCAGTACTTC. Its protein is CASSPRTSGGSEEETQYF.

This clone was observed a few times. This chain joins TRBV30 and TRBJ2-5; 8 nucleotides match TRBD1. With 3 bases clipped from V and 2 bases from J, the junction kept 5 bases outside the gene matches. Germline values: CDR1 GTSNPN, CDR2 SVGIG (reference sequence). This CDR3 has 14 amino acids. The CDR3 loop is CAWRRTGIQETQYF. The DNA of the CDR3 is TGTGCCTGGAGGCGGACAGGGATTCAAGAGACCCAGTACTTC.

A few counts support this clone. The chain uses TRBV4-1 and TRBJ2-7; D might be TRBD2 (6 bases). CDR3 length equals 15 residues. V was clipped by 1 base and J by 5 bases, with 15 bases between them. Germline V lookup: CDR1 MGHRA, CDR2 YSYEKL. The CDR3 nucleotides are TGCGCCAGCAGCCAAGCCGGGGGACGGGCGAACGAGCAGTACTTC. Residues: CASSQAGGRANEQYF.

This clone was detected a few times. This chain connects TRBV12-5 to TRBJ1-2; TRBD1 matches 7 bases. V lost 2 bases and J lost 14; bases outside the gene matches: 17. The CDR3 contains 15 residues. CDR1 LGHNT and CDR2 FRNRAP come from the germline V gene. CDR3 amino acids: CASGLLRGQGTPLTF. CDR3 in DNA: TGTGCTAGTGGTTTGCTTAGGGGGCAGGGTACCCCCCTGACCTTC.

The J gene is TRBJ2-5, the V gene TRBV6-6, with 9 nucleotides matching TRBD1. The ends lost 6 bases at V and 5 bases at J; junction bases unmatched: 10. The CDR3 is made up of 15 amino acids. CDR1 is MNHNY and CDR2 is SVGAGI in the germline V gene (reference sequence). CDR3: CASRTPGQGEETQYF. The CDR3 coding sequence is TGTGCCAGCAGAACACCGGGACAGGGTGAGGAGACCCAGTACTTC.

Only a few counts were recorded for this clone. The chain's CDR3 is CASSVALQTQYF. The CDR3, as DNA: TGTGCCAGCAGCGTCGCGCTGCAGACCCAGTACTTC. The chain combines TRBV28 with TRBJ2-5; D remains ambiguous. The CDR3 loop spans 12 amino acids. Germline lookup yields CDR1 MDHEN and CDR2 SYDVKM. V was cut by 6 bases and J by 6 bases, with 11 bases left in between. Full variable domain (remainder filled in from reference TRBV28 and TRBJ2-5): DVKVTQSSRYLVKRTGEKVFLECVQDMDHENMFWYRQDPGLGLRLIYFSYDVKMKEKGDIPEGYSVSREKKERFSLILESASTNQTSMYLCASSVALQTQYFGPGTRLLVL.

This clone was counted a few times. The chain has TRBV18 and TRBJ2-1, with TRBD1 identical over 7 bases. With 5 bases clipped from V and 5 bases from J, the junction kept 3 bases outside the gene matches. This CDR3 contains 13 residues. Per germline, CDR1 KGHSH and CDR2 LQKENI. For the CDR3, the DNA is TGTGCCAGCTCAACTGACAGGGACAATGAGCAGTTCTTC. This translates into CASSTDRDNEQFF.

The J gene is TRBJ2-1, the V gene TRBV18; D not resolved. CDR3 size: 15 residues. Trimming shortened V by 6 bases and J by 2 bases, and 14 bases separated the two germline ends. Germline V gene lookup returns CDR1 KGHSH and CDR2 LQKENI. DNA for the CDR3: TGTGCCAGCTCCGTCGGTGGGCTTACCTACAATGAGCAGTTCTTC. Its translation is CASSVGGLTYNEQFF.

The chain couples TRBV6-1 to TRBJ1-6, with 8 bases lining up with TRBD1. V trimming: 10 bases; J trimming: 5 bases; junction bases outside the gene matches: 4. Germline CDR1 reads MNHNS; CDR2 reads SASEGT. This CDR3 has 13 amino acids. The CDR3 DNA reads as TGTGCCAATGGGGACAGGAATAATTCACCCCTCCACTTT. Its protein product is CANGDRNNSPLHF.